Listed here is a single T cell receptor (beta chain). Its target is unknown. The sample is drawn from a study of cytomegalovirus exposure and HLA in healthy donors. General study points: Differences between HLA loci emerged in a later analysis of TCR association rates, with DRB1 most and HLA-C fewest.

Use of 60 Vbeta and 13 Jbeta primers characterized the PCR. TCRdb's copy holds only in-frame clones and misses some; the assay was immunoSEQ multiplex PCR. The table lists about 110,000 clones, less than 85% of them singletons. CDR1 and CDR2 (germline): SNHLY, FYNNEI. Trimming took 8 bases from V and 5 from J, leaving 15 bases between them. The CDR3 runs to 14 residues. The sequenced material came from PBMCs. The receptor was derived from a man under 40 in good health and CMV-seropositive. The rearrangement links TRBV2 to TRBJ2-2; weak D call: TRBD2 (7 bases). CDR3 in amino acids: CASHREGGTGELFF. CDR3 DNA: TGTGCCAGCCACAGGGAGGGGGGGACCGGGGAGCTGTTTTTT.